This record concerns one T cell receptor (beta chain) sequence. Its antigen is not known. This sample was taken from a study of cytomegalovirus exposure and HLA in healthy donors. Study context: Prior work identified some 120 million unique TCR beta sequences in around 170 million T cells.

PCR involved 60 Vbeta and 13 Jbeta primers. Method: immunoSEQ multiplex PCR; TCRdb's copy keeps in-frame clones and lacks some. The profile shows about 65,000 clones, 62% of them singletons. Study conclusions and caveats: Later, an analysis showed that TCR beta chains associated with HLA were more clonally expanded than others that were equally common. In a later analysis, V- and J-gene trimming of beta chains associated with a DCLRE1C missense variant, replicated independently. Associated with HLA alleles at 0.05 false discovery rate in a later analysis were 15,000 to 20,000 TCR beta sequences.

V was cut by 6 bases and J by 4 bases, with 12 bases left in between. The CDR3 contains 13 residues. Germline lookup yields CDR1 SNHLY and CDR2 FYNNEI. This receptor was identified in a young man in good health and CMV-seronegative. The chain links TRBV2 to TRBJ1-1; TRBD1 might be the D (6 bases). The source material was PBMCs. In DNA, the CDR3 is TGTGCCAGCAGGTTAACAGGGAGCACTGAAGCTTTCTTT. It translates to CASRLTGSTEAFF.